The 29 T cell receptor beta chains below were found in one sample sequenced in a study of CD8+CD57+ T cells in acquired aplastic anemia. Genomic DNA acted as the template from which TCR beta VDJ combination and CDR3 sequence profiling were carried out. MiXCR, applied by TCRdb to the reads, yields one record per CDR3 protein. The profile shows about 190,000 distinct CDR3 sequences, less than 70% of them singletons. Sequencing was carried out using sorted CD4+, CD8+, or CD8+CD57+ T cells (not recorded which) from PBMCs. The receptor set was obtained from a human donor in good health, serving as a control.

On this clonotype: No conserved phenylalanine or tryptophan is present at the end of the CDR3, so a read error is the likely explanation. The CDR3 sequence: CATSRDTGSGANVLTL. In nucleotides, the CDR3 is TGTGCCACCAGCAGAGATACCGGCTCTGGGGCCAACGTCCTGACTCTC. V and J are TRBV15 and TRBJ2-6; D not certain. Germline loops: CDR1 LNHNV, CDR2 YYDKDF (reference sequence). V lost 0 bases and J 0 bases, leaving 6 bases between the germline ends. This CDR3 spans 16 amino acids.

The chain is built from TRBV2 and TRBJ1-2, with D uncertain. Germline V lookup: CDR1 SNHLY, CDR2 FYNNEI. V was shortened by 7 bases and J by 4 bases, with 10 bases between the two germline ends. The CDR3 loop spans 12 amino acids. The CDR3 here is CASMVRRYGYTF. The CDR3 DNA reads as TGTGCCAGCATGGTCAGGCGCTATGGCTACACCTTC.

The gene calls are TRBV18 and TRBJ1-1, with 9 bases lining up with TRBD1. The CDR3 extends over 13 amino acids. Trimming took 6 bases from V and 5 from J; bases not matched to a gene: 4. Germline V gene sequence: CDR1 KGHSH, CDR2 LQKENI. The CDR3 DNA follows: TGTGCCAGCTCGGGACAGGGTGGGACTGAAGCTTTCTTT. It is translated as CASSGQGGTEAFF.

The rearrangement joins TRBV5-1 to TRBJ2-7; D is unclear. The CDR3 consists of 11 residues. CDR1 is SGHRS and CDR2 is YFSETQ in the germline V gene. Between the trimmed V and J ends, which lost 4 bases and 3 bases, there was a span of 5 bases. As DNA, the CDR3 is TGCGCCAGCAGCGCCGACTACGAGCAGTACTTC. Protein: CASSADYEQYF.

CDR3 DNA: TGTGCCAGCAGCTTAGTCGGGACAGGGGGTATCATGAACACTGAAGCTTTCTTT. This translates into CASSLVGTGGIMNTEAFF. The chain has TRBV7-8 and TRBJ1-1, with 11 nucleotides matching TRBD1. This CDR3 contains 18 residues. CDR1 is SGHVS, CDR2 FQNEAQ, per germline. The J segment lost 0 bases and the V segment lost 1 base, leaving 7 bases of the junction unmatched.

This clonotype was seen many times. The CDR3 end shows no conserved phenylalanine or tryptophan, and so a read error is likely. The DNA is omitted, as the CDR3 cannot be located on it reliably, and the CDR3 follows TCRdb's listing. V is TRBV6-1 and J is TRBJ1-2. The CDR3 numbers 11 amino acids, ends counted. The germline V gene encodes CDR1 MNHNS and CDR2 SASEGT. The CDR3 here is CASSEALHPQL.

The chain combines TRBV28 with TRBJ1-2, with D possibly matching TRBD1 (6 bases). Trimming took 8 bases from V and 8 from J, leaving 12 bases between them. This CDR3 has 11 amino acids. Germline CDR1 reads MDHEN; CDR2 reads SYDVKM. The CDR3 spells CASGTGFGYTF. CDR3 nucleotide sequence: TGTGCCAGCGGCACAGGGTTCGGCTACACCTTC.

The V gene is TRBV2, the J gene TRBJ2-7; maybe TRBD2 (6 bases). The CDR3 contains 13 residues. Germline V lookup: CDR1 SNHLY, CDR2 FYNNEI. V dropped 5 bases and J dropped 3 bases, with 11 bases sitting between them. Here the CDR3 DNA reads TGTGCCAGCAGTCCCGGGACTGTCTACGAGCAGTACTTC. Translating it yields CASSPGTVYEQYF.

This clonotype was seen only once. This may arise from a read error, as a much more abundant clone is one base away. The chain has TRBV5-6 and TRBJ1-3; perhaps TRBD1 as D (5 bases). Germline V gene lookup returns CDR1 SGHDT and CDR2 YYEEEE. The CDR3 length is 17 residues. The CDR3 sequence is CVSSPNTFWGAGNTIYF. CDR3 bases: TGTGTCAGCAGCCCTAACACCTTCTGGGGGGCTGGAAACACCATATATTTT. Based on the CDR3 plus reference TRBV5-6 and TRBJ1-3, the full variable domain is DAGVTQSPTHLIKTRGQQVTLRCSPKSGHDTVSWYQQALGQGPQFIFQYYEEEERQRGNFPDRFSGHQFPNYSSELNVNALLLGDSALYLCVSSPNTFWGAGNTIYFGEGSWLTVV.

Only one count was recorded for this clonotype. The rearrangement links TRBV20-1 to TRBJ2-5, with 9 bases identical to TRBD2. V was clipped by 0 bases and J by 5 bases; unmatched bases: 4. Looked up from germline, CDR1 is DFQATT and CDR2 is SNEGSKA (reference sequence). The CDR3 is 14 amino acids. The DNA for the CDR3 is TGCAGTGCTAGAGATGCGGGGGGGCGGGAGACCCAGTACTTC. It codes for CSARDAGGRETQYF.

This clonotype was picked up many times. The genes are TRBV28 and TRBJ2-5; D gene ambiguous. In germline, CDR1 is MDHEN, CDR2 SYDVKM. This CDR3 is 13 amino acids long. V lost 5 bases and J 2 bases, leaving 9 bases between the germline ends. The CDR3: CASSGSIQETQYF. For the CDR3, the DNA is TGTGCCAGCAGTGGCAGTATTCAAGAGACCCAGTACTTC.

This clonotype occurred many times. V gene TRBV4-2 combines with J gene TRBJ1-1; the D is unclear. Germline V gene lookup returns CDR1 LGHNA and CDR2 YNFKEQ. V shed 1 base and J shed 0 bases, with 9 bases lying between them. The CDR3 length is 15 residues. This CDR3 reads CASSQGTHMNTEAFF. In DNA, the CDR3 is TGTGCCAGCAGCCAAGGGACTCACATGAACACTGAAGCTTTCTTT.

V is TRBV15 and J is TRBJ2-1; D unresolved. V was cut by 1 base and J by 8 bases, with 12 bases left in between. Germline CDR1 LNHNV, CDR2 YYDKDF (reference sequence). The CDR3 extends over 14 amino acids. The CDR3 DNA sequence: TGTGCCACCAGCAGAGCCCCGGGCGTTGATGAGCAGTTCTTC. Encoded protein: CATSRAPGVDEQFF.

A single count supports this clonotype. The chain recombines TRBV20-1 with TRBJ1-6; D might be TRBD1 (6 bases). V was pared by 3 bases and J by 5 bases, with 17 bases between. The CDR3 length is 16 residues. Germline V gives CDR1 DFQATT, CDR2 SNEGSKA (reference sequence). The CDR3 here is CSASPTGTQDNSPLHF. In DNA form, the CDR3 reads TGCAGTGCTAGCCCGACGGGGACACAAGATAATTCACCCCTCCACTTT.

The CDR3 protein is CASSSDYNYTF. For the CDR3, the DNA is TGTGCCAGCAGCTCCGATTATAACTACACCTTC. The rearrangement links TRBV9 to TRBJ1-2, with D unclear. The germline V gene encodes CDR1 SGDLS and CDR2 YYNGEE. The germline V and J ends were trimmed by 4 bases and 10 bases, with 11 bases remaining between them. The CDR3 has 11 residues.

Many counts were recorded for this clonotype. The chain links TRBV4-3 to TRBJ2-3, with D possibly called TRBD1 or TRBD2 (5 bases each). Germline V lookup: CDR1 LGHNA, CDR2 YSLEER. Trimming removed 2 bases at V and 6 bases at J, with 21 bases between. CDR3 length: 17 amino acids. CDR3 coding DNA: TGCGCCAGCAGCCAACAATCCACAGGCCCAGCGGCCGATACGCAGTATTTT. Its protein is CASSQQSTGPAADTQYF.

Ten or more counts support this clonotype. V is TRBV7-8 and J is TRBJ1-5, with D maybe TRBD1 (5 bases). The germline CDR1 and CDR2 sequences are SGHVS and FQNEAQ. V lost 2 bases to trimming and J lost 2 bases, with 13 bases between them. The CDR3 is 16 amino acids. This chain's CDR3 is CASSLKVGRRNQPQHF. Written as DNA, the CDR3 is TGTGCCAGCAGCTTAAAGGTGGGGCGCCGCAATCAGCCCCAGCATTTT.

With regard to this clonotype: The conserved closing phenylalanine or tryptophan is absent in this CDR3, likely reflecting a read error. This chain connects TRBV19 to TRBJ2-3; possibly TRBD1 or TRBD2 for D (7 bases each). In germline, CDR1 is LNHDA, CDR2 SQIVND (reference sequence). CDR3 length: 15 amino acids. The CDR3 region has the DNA TGTGCCAGTAGTCCAGGGGGGGGGGGCACCGATACGCAGTATTCT. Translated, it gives CASSPGGGGTDTQYS.

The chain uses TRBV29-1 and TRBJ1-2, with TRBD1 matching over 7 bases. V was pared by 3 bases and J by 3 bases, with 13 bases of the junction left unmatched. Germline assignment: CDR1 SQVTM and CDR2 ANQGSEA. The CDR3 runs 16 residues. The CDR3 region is CSVERGTGQADYGYTF. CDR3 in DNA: TGCAGCGTTGAGAGGGGGACCGGACAGGCGGACTATGGCTACACCTTC.

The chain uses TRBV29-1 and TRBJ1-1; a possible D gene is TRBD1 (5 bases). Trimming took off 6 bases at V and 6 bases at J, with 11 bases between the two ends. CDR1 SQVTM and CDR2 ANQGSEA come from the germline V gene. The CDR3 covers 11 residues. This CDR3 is CSVRGVPEAFF. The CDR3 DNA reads TGCAGCGTCCGGGGGGTGCCTGAAGCTTTCTTT.

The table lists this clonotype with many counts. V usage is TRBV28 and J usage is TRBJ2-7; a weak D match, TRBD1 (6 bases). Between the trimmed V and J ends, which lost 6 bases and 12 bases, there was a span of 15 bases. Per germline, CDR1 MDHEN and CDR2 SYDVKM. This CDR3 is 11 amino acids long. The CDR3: CASSHTGHGYF. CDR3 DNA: TGTGCCAGCAGCCACACAGGGCATGGGTACTTC.

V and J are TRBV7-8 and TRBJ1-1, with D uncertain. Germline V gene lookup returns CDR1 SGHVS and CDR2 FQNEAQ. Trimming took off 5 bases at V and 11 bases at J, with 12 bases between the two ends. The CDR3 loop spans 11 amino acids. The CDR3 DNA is TGTGCCAGCAGCAATTCAATCGGGGCTTTCTTT. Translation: CASSNSIGAFF. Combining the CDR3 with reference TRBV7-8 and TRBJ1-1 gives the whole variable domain GAGVSQSPRYKVAKRGQDVALRCDPISGHVSLFWYQQALGQGPEFLTYFQNEAQLDKSGLPSDRFFAERPEGSVSTLKIQRTQQEDSAVYLCASSNSIGAFFGQGTRLTVV.

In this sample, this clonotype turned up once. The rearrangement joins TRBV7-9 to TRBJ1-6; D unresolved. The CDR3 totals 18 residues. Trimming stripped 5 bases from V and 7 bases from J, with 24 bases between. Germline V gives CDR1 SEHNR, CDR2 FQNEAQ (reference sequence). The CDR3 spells CASSPPYPYGSTNSPLHF. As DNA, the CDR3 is TGTGCCAGCAGCCCCCCTTATCCCTATGGATCGACCAATTCACCCCTCCACTTT. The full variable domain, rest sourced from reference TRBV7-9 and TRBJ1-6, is DTGVSQNPRHKITKRGQNVTFRCDPISEHNRLYWYRQTLGQGPEFLTYFQNEAQLEKSRLLSDRFSAERPKGSFSTLEIQRTEQGDSAMYLCASSPPYPYGSTNSPLHFGNGTRLTVT.

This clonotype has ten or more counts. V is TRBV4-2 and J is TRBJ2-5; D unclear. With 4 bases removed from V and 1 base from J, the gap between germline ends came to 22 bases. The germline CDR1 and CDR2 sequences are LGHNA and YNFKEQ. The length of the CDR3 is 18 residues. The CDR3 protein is CASSRRLGTETFQETQYF. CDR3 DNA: TGTGCCAGCAGCCGCCGCTTAGGTACAGAAACCTTCCAAGAGACCCAGTACTTC.

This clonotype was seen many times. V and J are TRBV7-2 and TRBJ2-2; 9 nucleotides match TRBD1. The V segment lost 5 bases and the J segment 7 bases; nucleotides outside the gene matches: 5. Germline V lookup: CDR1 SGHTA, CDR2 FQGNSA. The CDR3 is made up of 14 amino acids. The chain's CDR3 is CASSPQGAVGELFF. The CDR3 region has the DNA TGTGCCAGCAGCCCACAGGGGGCGGTCGGGGAGCTGTTTTTT.

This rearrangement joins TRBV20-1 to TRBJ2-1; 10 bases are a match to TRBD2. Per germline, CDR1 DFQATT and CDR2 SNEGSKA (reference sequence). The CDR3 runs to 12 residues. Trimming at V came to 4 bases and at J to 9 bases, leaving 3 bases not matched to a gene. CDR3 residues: CSATGTSVEQFF. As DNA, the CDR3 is TGCAGTGCTACCGGGACTAGCGTTGAGCAGTTCTTC.

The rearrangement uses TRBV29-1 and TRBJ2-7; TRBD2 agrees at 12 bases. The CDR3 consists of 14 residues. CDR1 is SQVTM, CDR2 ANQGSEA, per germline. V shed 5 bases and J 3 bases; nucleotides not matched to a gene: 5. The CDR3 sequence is CSVRLAGANYEQYF. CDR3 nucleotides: TGCAGCGTTAGACTAGCGGGGGCCAACTACGAGCAGTACTTC.

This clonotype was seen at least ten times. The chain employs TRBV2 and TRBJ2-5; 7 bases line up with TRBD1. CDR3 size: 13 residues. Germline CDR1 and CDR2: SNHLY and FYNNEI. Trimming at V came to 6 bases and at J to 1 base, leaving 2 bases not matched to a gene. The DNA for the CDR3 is TGTGCCAGCAGGAGGGACAGCCAAGAGACCCAGTACTTC. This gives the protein CASRRDSQETQYF.

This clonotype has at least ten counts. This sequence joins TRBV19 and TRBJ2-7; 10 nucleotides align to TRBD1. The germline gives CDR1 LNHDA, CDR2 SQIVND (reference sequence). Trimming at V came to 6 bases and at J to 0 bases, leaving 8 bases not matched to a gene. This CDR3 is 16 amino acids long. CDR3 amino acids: CASSIWGQGSSYEQYF. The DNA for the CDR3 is TGTGCCAGTAGCATCTGGGGACAGGGGAGCTCCTACGAGCAGTACTTC.